These 11 T cell receptor beta chains share one sample of origin, sequenced in a study of CD8 T cells in ankylosing spondylitis. TCRdb redid the calling of the 5' RACE reads with MiXCR, one entry per CDR3 protein. Of 150,000 to 250,000 distinct CDR3 sequences in the sample, over 10% were seen once. The sample consisted of blood, either unsorted or a sorted T cell fraction (not recorded which). These receptors all stem from a male donor with ankylosing spondylitis or in good health (not recorded which).

The CDR3 here is CASSIAGDLPYNEQFF. CDR3 in DNA: TGTGCCAGTAGTATAGCGGGAGACCTCCCTTACAATGAGCAGTTCTTC. The rearrangement uses TRBV19 and TRBJ2-1; tentatively, D is TRBD2 (6 bases). Between the trimmed V and J ends, which lost 1 base and 4 bases, there was a span of 14 bases. The length of the CDR3 is 16 residues. Germline CDR1 is LNHDA and CDR2 is SQIVND (reference sequence). The variable domain in full, with the rest retrieved from reference TRBV19 and TRBJ2-1, is DGGITQSPKYLFRKEGQNVTLSCEQNLNHDAMYWYRQDPGQGLRLIYYSQIVNDFQKGDIAEGYSVSREKKESFPLTVTSAQKNPTAFYLCASSIAGDLPYNEQFFGPGTRLTVL.

This clonotype showed up many times. The rearrangement joins TRBV15 to TRBJ2-7, with no clear D. This CDR3 is 13 amino acids long. V lost 1 base to trimming and J lost 3 bases, with 7 bases between them. The germline V gene has CDR1 LNHNV and CDR2 YYDKDF (reference sequence). The CDR3 here is CATSRVLHYEQYF. For the CDR3, the DNA is TGTGCCACCAGCAGAGTACTACACTACGAGCAGTACTTC. Drawing the rest from reference TRBV15 and TRBJ2-7, the complete variable domain is DAMVIQNPRYQVTQFGKPVTLSCSQTLNHNVMYWYQQKSSQAPKLLFHYYDKDFNNEADTPDNFQSRRPNTSFCFLDIRSPGLGDTAMYLCATSRVLHYEQYFGPGTRLTVT.

This clonotype has at least ten counts. This chain uses TRBV5-5 with TRBJ2-7, with TRBD2 matching over 7 bases. V shed 3 bases, J shed 3 bases, and the junction held 9 bases outside the gene matches. Germline V gene lookup returns CDR1 SGHKS and CDR2 YYEKEE (reference sequence). The CDR3 contains 15 residues. The CDR3 region is CASSSAGGRGYEQYF. In DNA form, the CDR3 reads TGTGCCAGCAGCTCCGCCGGGGGGAGAGGCTACGAGCAGTACTTC.

This rearrangement joins TRBV4-1 to TRBJ2-7; D ambiguous. Germline V gives CDR1 MGHRA, CDR2 YSYEKL. This CDR3 is 13 amino acids long. V gave up 1 base and J gave up 0 bases, with 4 bases separating them. The CDR3 region is CASSQGPSYEQYF. DNA of the CDR3: TGCGCCAGCAGCCAAGGGCCCTCCTACGAGCAGTACTTC.

Here the CDR3 DNA reads TGCGCCAGCAGCTGGACTAGCGGGGGGGTCCAAGAGACCCAGTACTTC. Protein: CASSWTSGGVQETQYF. V gene TRBV5-1 combines with J gene TRBJ2-5; TRBD2 matches 15 bases. The germline gives CDR1 SGHRS, CDR2 YFSETQ. The CDR3 is 16 residues long. V was pared by 3 bases and J by 1 base, with 1 base of the junction left unmatched.

There are many counts of this clonotype. V is TRBV6-6 and J is TRBJ1-1; tentative D call: TRBD1 (5 bases). The V end lost 4 bases, the J end lost 1 base, and 7 bases lay between the germline ends. This CDR3 has 13 residues. Germline V gene lookup returns CDR1 MNHNY and CDR2 SVGAGI (reference sequence). Written as DNA, the CDR3 is TGTGCCAGCAGTTCTACAGGGAACACTGAAGCTTTCTTT. Residues: CASSSTGNTEAFF.

The sample holds one count of this clonotype. The gene calls are TRBV6-5 and TRBJ1-1; no clear D gene. Between the trimmed V and J ends, which lost 0 bases and 0 bases, there was a span of 8 bases. The CDR3 is 15 residues long. Per germline, CDR1 MNHEY and CDR2 SVGAGI. The CDR3 here is CASSYSPALNTEAFF. CDR3 nucleotides: TGTGCCAGCAGTTACTCCCCAGCATTGAACACTGAAGCTTTCTTT.

V is TRBV5-1 and J is TRBJ2-7; weak D call: TRBD1 (5 bases). The V gene's germline CDR1 is SGHRS and CDR2 YFSETQ. The germline V and J ends were trimmed by 4 bases and 7 bases, with 9 bases remaining between them. The CDR3 runs to 11 residues. Written as DNA, the CDR3 is TGCGCCAGCAGCCAGCAGGGTGAGCAGTACTTC. Amino acid sequence: CASSQQGEQYF. Variable domain in full (rest from reference TRBV5-1 and TRBJ2-7): KAGVTQTPRYLIKTRGQQVTLSCSPISGHRSVSWYQQTPGQGLQFLFEYFSETQRNKGNFPGRFSGRQFSNSRSEMNVSTLELGDSALYLCASSQQGEQYFGPGTRLTVT.

CDR3 residues: CASSLEPASYNEQFF. CDR3 nucleotide sequence: TGTGCCAGCAGCTTGGAACCAGCGTCCTACAATGAGCAGTTCTTC. V gene TRBV5-6 combines with J gene TRBJ2-1; D is undetermined. Between the trimmed V and J ends, which lost 0 bases and 1 base, there was a span of 8 bases. Germline V gives CDR1 SGHDT, CDR2 YYEEEE. This CDR3 has 15 amino acids.

This clonotype was found many times. The gene calls are TRBV4-1 and TRBJ2-1; D possibly corresponds to TRBD2 (6 bases). V was pared by 3 bases and J by 7 bases, with 16 bases between. The V gene's germline CDR1 is MGHRA and CDR2 YSYEKL. The length of the CDR3 is 15 residues. The CDR3 region has the DNA TGCGCCAGCAGCCATTCTAGCGCCACACGGAATGAGCAGTTCTTC. Translating gives CASSHSSATRNEQFF.

This clonotype was seen many times. J is TRBJ2-7 and V is TRBV11-2, with 9 bases lining up with TRBD2. The CDR3 is 14 residues long. With V trimmed by 3 bases and J by 3 bases, 3 bases remained unmatched. Germline V gene data show CDR1 as SGHAT and CDR2 as FQNNGV. Here the CDR3 reads CASSFSGGHYEQYF. Here the CDR3 DNA reads TGTGCCAGCAGCTTTAGCGGGGGCCACTACGAGCAGTACTTC.